This paragraph reports one T cell receptor beta chain. No antigen is known for it. No base quality values were provided; no much bigger clone lies one nucleotide off. Libraries were built with the immunoSEQ multiplex PCR assay. For the multiplex PCR, a mixture combining 60 forward primers for TCR Vbeta segments and 13 reverse primers for TCR Jbeta segments was used. A multiplex PCR assay on genomic DNA amplified the CDR3 region of rearranged TCR beta genes. The amplified TCR beta libraries were sequenced on the Illumina HiSeq System as 87-base-pair reads. Regarding the original processing steps: A later analysis tallied around 80 million unique TCR beta chains across the 610 or so repertoires, and around 12 million of those chains were shared by two or more donors. To remove PCR and sequencing errors, raw reads were error-corrected and collapsed into unique sequences using a nearest-neighbor algorithm that merged closely related sequences. To assign V, D and J gene segments, CDR3 sequences were aligned to IMGT reference sequences. For a sequence to be retained, a match of at least six nucleotides was required to both a V gene segment and a J gene segment. A rearrangement was called productive if the CDR3 had no stop codons and remained in frame with V and J, and every other rearrangement was called non-productive. CDR3 was defined by IMGT convention, running from the second conserved V-encoded cysteine to the conserved J-encoded phenylalanine. The earlier analysis of roughly 590 of the donors excluded sequences that lacked an unambiguous match to a single V gene segment. In an earlier analysis of some 590 of the donors, a V segment was called functional when productive rearrangements were above 56.7%, and segregating when the standard deviation between donors exceeded 5%. A statistical classification framework was built to diagnose cytomegalovirus status from the catalog of TCR beta chain sequences. In a later analysis, V and J genes were assigned by comparing TCR nucleotide sequences against IMGT/GENE-DB human TR gene sequences. In a later analysis, CDR3 sequences and most-parsimonious VDJ recombination scenarios were assigned using the TCRdist pipeline. In a later analysis, each TCR beta chain was defined by its CDR3 amino acid sequence together with its V-gene family, and reads lacking a unique V-gene family were excluded. As a way to deal with suspected cross-contamination and a sequencing artifact, a later analysis dropped hundreds of nucleotide sequences that were highly shared and had low generation probability. In a later analysis, a clonal expansion index for each public chain was calculated from normalized within-repertoire ranks of inferred template counts. Generation probabilities in a later analysis came from a VDJ recombination model fitted to out-of-frame rearrangements, and those results were checked against IGoR. In a later analysis, TCR-TCR, TCR-HLA and TCR-CMV co-occurrence was scored with hypergeometric tests, and a repertoire-size bias correction was applied to TCR pairs. To estimate false discovery rates, a later analysis permuted the HLA or CMV assignments 20 times. A later analysis grouped co-occurring TCRs with DBSCAN, adding TCRdist sequence similarity when clustering within HLA-allele-positive subsets. Co-occurrence clustering excluded repertoires with fewer than 30,000 or more than 120,000 public chains, plus five with anomalous nucleotide sharing. This is the immuneACCESS table as TCRdb keeps it, with only in-frame sequences that have V and J called. A part of the clones is gone; compared with another copy, unresolved V genes explain less than half, and the rest is unexplained. The V and J calls and clone size come from that table; D and trimming were worked out from the DNA. Here the sample has under 200,000 clones; around 74% occur a single time. The ten largest clonotypes hold approximately 2.3% of the sample.

The data belong to a study of cytomegalovirus exposure and HLA in healthy donors (dated 2017 in TCRdb). With respect to the entire study: An earlier analysis of about 530 of the donors reported 276 Gb of sequence data and 117 million unique TCR beta sequences obtained from roughly 180 million T cells. An early release that covered 640 HLA-typed donors contained approximately 290 gigabases of sequencing data and about 93 million unique TCR sequences. Of the approximately 400 genotyped donors, around 81% fell in the genetic ancestry cluster associated with self-reported Caucasian donors. The study aimed to test whether cataloging public T cell receptors could reveal signatures of past pathogen exposure. The study used immunosequencing to profile the T cell repertoires of approximately 690 subjects and linked those repertoires to cytomegalovirus serostatus. Along with the roughly 610-subject first cohort, a separate validation cohort of over a hundred different subjects was used. The study combined high-throughput TCR immunosequencing, statistical association of individual TCRs with disease status, and machine learning to predict cytomegalovirus infection status. A later analysis re-analyzed previously published TCR beta repertoires from 666 donors and added high-resolution HLA genotyping to study TCR occurrence patterns. In the later analysis, no new phenotypic data were used to find candidate immune exposures; instead, reliance was placed on TCR beta sequences and their occurrence across donors. To decide whether each TCR beta V gene segment behaved as functional or pseudogenic, an earlier analysis of some 570 of the donors relied on high-throughput TCR beta sequencing. Donor age, sex, ethnicity and CMV serostatus were compiled alongside the repertoire data. In a later genetic analysis, genome-wide SNP genotypes for 398 of the 666 donors were used, and that subset was treated as a discovery cohort. Every discovery cohort repertoire had been produced on one sequencing platform. HLA typing included class I and class II loci at four-digit resolution. The number of typed donors differed by locus: about 629-640 for A, B, C, DRB1 and DQB1; 500 to 550 for DQA1; 600 to 610 for DPA1; and some 470 for DPB1. Roughly 5 DR-DQ haplotypes were handled as single units for association and clustering, since linkage in the cohort was strong. Among about 360 genotyped donors of the cohort, an average of roughly 240,000 unique TCR beta nucleotide sequences were sequenced per donor, roughly 18% of them non-productive. On the study overall, not on this receptor specifically: Across donors, most TCR sequences were observed very rarely, whereas some public TCRs were present in many individuals. A group of highly shared sequence variants was considered likely to be a technical artifact of the sequencing pipeline. Some IMGT-functional V segments, including TRBV6-2 and TRBV6-3, could not be told apart with the 87-base-pair reads, so those segments were excluded. Because counts were too low, around 18 rarely observed V segments, including chromosome 9 orphons, were left out of the earlier analysis of 500 to 650 of the donors. In the study, some 160 TCR beta chains were listed as associated with cytomegalovirus. In vitro tests confirmed that a few of the cytomegalovirus-associated TCR beta chains recognize cytomegalovirus antigens. Because HLA typing was unavailable for some donors at each locus, only the typed subset was used in association tests. A further reported finding was that TCR beta sequences accurately predicted the HLA-A and HLA-B alleles for most subjects in the first cohort. In a later analysis, HLA-associated TCR beta chains were found to be more clonally expanded and to have lower generation probabilities than equally common non-associated chains. According to a later analysis, TCR association rates differed among HLA loci, with DRB1 alleles showing the most associated TCRs and HLA-C alleles showing the fewest. A later genetic analysis associated a missense DCLRE1C variant with V-gene and J-gene trimming of TCR beta chains, and an independent cohort replicated the association. In this cohort, only TCR beta chains were sequenced, and detectable features were limited by the absence of alpha or paired-chain data. Immune exposure information for the cohort was limited to CMV serostatus. In an earlier analysis of 587 of the donors, most TCR beta V segments appeared in productive rearrangements about 87% or about 30% of the time, broadly matching IMGT annotations. The authors suggested that the approach could potentially be extended to other disease states and immunological phenotypes. A later analysis found that most CMV-associated TCR beta chains appeared HLA-restricted, with HLA associations seemingly driven largely by CMV exposure. When HLA alleles, especially DR and DQ, strongly co-occurred, TCR associations were difficult to assign to individual alleles. In a later analysis, several top co-occurrence clusters were reported to appear linked to parvovirus B19, influenza, CMV and Epstein-Barr virus. The presence/absence analyses assumed that sequencing depth was roughly uniform across donors, and that assumption may not be true. Correlated functional status among segregating V segments might be attributable to linkage disequilibrium, but an unknown experimental factor could not be ruled out. A later analysis associated 16,951 TCR beta sequences with specific HLA alleles at a false discovery rate of 0.05. In a later genetic analysis, fewer N-insertions in productive TCRs were reported among donors in an Asian-associated ancestry cluster than the roughly 700-donor mean. In both the original and validation cohorts, the classifier was reported to diagnose cytomegalovirus status with high specificity and sensitivity.

The cohort was made up of hundreds of healthy bone marrow donors. At the time of sampling, every cohort member was nominally healthy, though immune exposures that went unrecorded were likely present. The donor was CMV seronegative and was included in the group of several hundred seronegative cohort members. Every donor gave a peripheral blood sample, and the peripheral blood mononuclear cells from that sample were used for TCR beta sequencing. Genomic DNA was extracted from the blood cell samples with the Qiagen DNeasy Blood Extraction Kit. Trimming accounts for 1 base at V and 7 bases at J, while the number of junction bases matched to no gene is 11. The CDR3 runs 18 residues from the cysteine to the phenylalanine. The retained sequence is limited to the CDR3, 54 bases, with the frame set at the first base. The germline V gene supplies CDR1 SGHVS and CDR2 FQNEAQ.

This sequence originates from a female donor in good health and CMV-seronegative. The chain uses TRBV7-8 and TRBJ2-1; TRBD2 fits 12 bases in the junction. The sample taken for sequencing was PBMCs. The DNA reads TGTGCCAGCAGCTTAGAAGAGACTAGCGGGAGAGCAGGGAATGAGCAGTTCTTC. Translated, this gives CASSLEETSGRAGNEQFF.